This T cell receptor (beta chain) was sequenced in a study of blood T cell repertoires in COVID-19. Authors' data handling: Scientists estimated how many nucleated cells there were by amplifying reference gene primers. Some clones are missing from TCRdb's copy, which holds only in-frame ones; the method was immunoSEQ multiplex PCR. That table supplies the V and J calls and clone size; D and trimming were determined from the DNA. Found here are about 200,000 clones, around 87% of them singletons; the top ten hold 5.5% to 8%. V lost 3 bases and J 0 bases, leaving 11 bases between the germline ends. CDR1 and CDR2 from the germline V gene are MNHEY and SMNVEV (reference sequence). CDR3 length: 15 amino acids.

V and J are TRBV27 and TRBJ1-1; D remains unclear. Sequenced input: peripheral blood. The TCR comes from a man aged 60 to 69 who had recovered from COVID-19. The CDR3 DNA reads as TGTGCCAGCAGTTTGGCTTGGCAGATGAACACTGAAGCTTTCTTT. This sequence encodes CASSLAWQMNTEAFF.